The 5 T cell receptor beta chains reported below all come from one sample, sequenced in a study of OX40 agonist ivuxolimab in advanced cancers. Sequencing was performed with immunoSEQ multiplex PCR; in TCRdb, only in-frame clones are kept and a portion is missing. The top ten hold around 0.78% of the sample, which has approximately 65,000 clones, around 90% seen once. Source: CD4+ or CD8+ T cells sorted from blood, taken in a trial of the OX40 agonist ivuxolimab. The receptor source for this set is an adult with an advanced solid tumor such as melanoma, head and neck, liver or kidney cancer.

The J gene is TRBJ2-2, the V gene TRBV18, with TRBD2 identical over 7 bases. The CDR3 has 15 amino acids. Germline CDR1 KGHSH, CDR2 LQKENI. Trimming at V came to 0 bases and at J to 4 bases, leaving 2 bases not matched to a gene. CDR3 in amino acids: CASSPPRGITGELFF. For the CDR3, the DNA is TGTGCCAGCTCACCACCGCGGGGGATCACCGGGGAGCTGTTTTTT.

The rearrangement joins TRBV18 to TRBJ1-4; 7 nucleotides match TRBD1. The CDR3 has 15 amino acids. Germline V CDR1 and CDR2: KGHSH, LQKENI. The junction had 10 bases not matched to a gene; V was cut back by 6 bases and J by 6 bases. DNA for the CDR3: TGTGCCAGCTCGCAATCGACAGGGTGGGATGAAAAACTGTTTTTT. Translating gives CASSQSTGWDEKLFF.

The chain employs TRBV19 and TRBJ2-3; D possibly corresponds to TRBD1 (5 bases). The ends were cut back, 0 bases at V and 3 bases at J, with 10 bases in the middle. This CDR3 region has 15 residues. From germline, CDR1 is LNHDA and CDR2 SQIVND (reference sequence). The CDR3 bases are TGTGCCAGTAGTATAGATCAGGGTTTGACAGATACGCAGTATTTT. Its protein is CASSIDQGLTDTQYF. Filled out from reference TRBV19 and TRBJ2-3, the complete variable domain reads DGGITQSPKYLFRKEGQNVTLSCEQNLNHDAMYWYRQDPGQGLRLIYYSQIVNDFQKGDIAEGYSVSREKKESFPLTVTSAQKNPTAFYLCASSIDQGLTDTQYFGPGTRLTVL.

CDR3 residues: CASRKTTLGNQPQHF. The DNA of the CDR3 is TGTGCCAGCAGAAAGACCACCCTGGGCAATCAGCCCCAGCATTTT. The chain employs TRBV6-1 and TRBJ1-5; D call uncertain. This CDR3 is built from 15 residues. V was trimmed by 6 bases and J by 2 bases, leaving 14 bases between them. Germline CDR1 is MNHNS and CDR2 is SASEGT.

The J gene is TRBJ2-5, the V gene TRBV9, with D unclear. Germline CDR1 reads SGDLS; CDR2 reads YYNGEE. The CDR3 runs 14 residues. V lost 0 bases, J lost 1 base, and 7 bases lay in between. CDR3 loop: CASSVGLIQETQYF. The CDR3 DNA is TGTGCCAGCAGCGTAGGACTGATCCAAGAGACCCAGTACTTC.